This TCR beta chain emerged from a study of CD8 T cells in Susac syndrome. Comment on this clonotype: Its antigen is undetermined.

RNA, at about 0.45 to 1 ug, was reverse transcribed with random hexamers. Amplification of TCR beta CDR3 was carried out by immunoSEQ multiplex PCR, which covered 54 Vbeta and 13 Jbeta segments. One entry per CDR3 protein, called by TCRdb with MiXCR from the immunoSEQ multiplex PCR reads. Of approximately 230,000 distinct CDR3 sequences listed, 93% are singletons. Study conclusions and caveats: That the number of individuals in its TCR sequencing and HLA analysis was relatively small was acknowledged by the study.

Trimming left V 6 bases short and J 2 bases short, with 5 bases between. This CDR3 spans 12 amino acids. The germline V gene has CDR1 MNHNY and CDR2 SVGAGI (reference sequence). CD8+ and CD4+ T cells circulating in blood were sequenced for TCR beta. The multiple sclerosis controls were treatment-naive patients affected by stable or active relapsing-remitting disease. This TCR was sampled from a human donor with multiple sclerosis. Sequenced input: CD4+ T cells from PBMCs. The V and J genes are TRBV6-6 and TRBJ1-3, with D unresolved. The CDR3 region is CASRSPGNTIYF. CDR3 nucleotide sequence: TGTGCCAGCAGAAGCCCTGGAAACACCATATATTTT.